A selection of T cell receptor beta chains follows, all from one sample in a study of T cells in localized non-small cell lung cancer. The protocol was immunoSEQ multiplex PCR, while the TCRdb copy is restricted to in-frame clones and leaves out a portion. The sample contains tens of thousands of clones, 81% of which appear only once. Sequenced material: peripheral blood mononuclear cells, taken before any cancer treatment. Source of these receptors: a male donor at least 60 years old with stage II lung adenocarcinoma. CDR3s include the opening cysteine and the closing phenylalanine or tryptophan. Fields, in order: V gene, D gene, clone size, J gene, CDR3 protein, CDR3 DNA. A D gene is named only where the DNA matches it firmly. Rows give clone size only sometimes, using once, few, many, or a class for an expanded clone.

v_call: TRBV7-8
d_call: TRBD2
clone_size: NA
j_call: TRBJ2-3
cdr3_aa: CASSRGTRDDTQYF
cdr3_nt: TGTGCCAGCAGCCGCGGGACTAGAGACGATACGCAGTATTTT

v_call: TRBV27
d_call: TRBD2
clone_size: few
j_call: TRBJ2-2
cdr3_aa: CASKPGGIRTGELFF
cdr3_nt: TGTGCCAGCAAGCCGGGGGGGATTCGGACCGGGGAGCTGTTTTTT

v_call: TRBV28
d_call: NA
clone_size: NA
j_call: TRBJ2-2
cdr3_aa: CASSLISERNGELFF
cdr3_nt: TGTGCCAGCAGTTTAATCAGCGAGAGGAACGGGGAGCTGTTTTTT

v_call: TRBV28
d_call: TRBD1
clone_size: NA
j_call: TRBJ1-2
cdr3_aa: CASSAPGTGRLGGGYTF
cdr3_nt: TGTGCCAGCAGTGCGCCCGGGACAGGGCGCCTGGGGGGTGGCTACACCTTC

v_call: TRBV7-5
d_call: NA
clone_size: NA
j_call: TRBJ1-1
cdr3_aa: CVRSFGINTEAFF
cdr3_nt: TGTGTCAGAAGCTTCGGGATTAACACTGAAGCTTTCTTT

v_call: TRBV4-3
d_call: NA
clone_size: NA
j_call: TRBJ2-5
cdr3_aa: CASSPQGGPGGMGKETQYF
cdr3_nt: TGCGCCAGCAGCCCCCAGGGAGGGCCGGGGGGCATGGGGAAAGAGACCCAGTACTTC

v_call: TRBV19
d_call: NA
clone_size: NA
j_call: TRBJ1-2
cdr3_aa: CASSPASYGYTF
cdr3_nt: TGTGCCAGTAGCCCTGCTAGCTATGGCTACACCTTC

v_call: TRBV5-1
d_call: TRBD2
clone_size: NA
j_call: TRBJ2-7
cdr3_aa: CASSRTSGRFYEQYF
cdr3_nt: TGCGCCAGCAGCAGAACTAGCGGGAGATTTTACGAGCAGTACTTC

v_call: TRBV30
d_call: NA
clone_size: NA
j_call: TRBJ1-4
cdr3_aa: CACPGGAGEKLFF
cdr3_nt: TGTGCCTGCCCGGGGGGCGCAGGTGAAAAACTGTTTTTT

v_call: TRBV5-4
d_call: TRBD2
clone_size: NA
j_call: TRBJ2-1
cdr3_aa: CASSYWTSGRRNEQFF
cdr3_nt: TGTGCCAGCAGCTATTGGACTAGCGGGAGGCGAAATGAGCAGTTCTTC

v_call: TRBV27
d_call: TRBD2
clone_size: NA
j_call: TRBJ2-1
cdr3_aa: CASSPRTSGVSYNEQFF
cdr3_nt: TGTGCCAGCAGCCCCAGGACTAGCGGGGTTTCCTACAATGAGCAGTTCTTC

v_call: TRBV6-5
d_call: NA
clone_size: few
j_call: TRBJ1-1
cdr3_aa: CASSYHRDPQWAFF
cdr3_nt: TGTGCCAGCAGTTACCATCGGGACCCCCAGTGGGCTTTCTTT

v_call: TRBV30
d_call: NA
clone_size: NA
j_call: TRBJ1-1
cdr3_aa: CAWSRGRDTEAFF
cdr3_nt: TGTGCCTGGAGTCGGGGCCGAGACACTGAAGCTTTCTTT

v_call: TRBV19
d_call: NA
clone_size: NA
j_call: TRBJ1-2
cdr3_aa: CATRTEGSYGYTF
cdr3_nt: TGTGCCACTAGGACAGAGGGTTCCTATGGCTACACCTTC

v_call: TRBV30
d_call: NA
clone_size: few
j_call: TRBJ1-3
cdr3_aa: CAWSGGFGGTIYF
cdr3_nt: TGTGCCTGGAGTGGGGGTTTTGGGGGCACCATATATTTT

v_call: TRBV28
d_call: NA
clone_size: NA
j_call: TRBJ2-2
cdr3_aa: CASTVGNTGELFF
cdr3_nt: TGTGCCAGCACCGTAGGGAACACCGGGGAGCTGTTTTTT

v_call: TRBV9
d_call: NA
clone_size: NA
j_call: TRBJ2-2
cdr3_aa: CASSVPGDPTGELFF
cdr3_nt: TGTGCCAGCAGCGTCCCCGGCGACCCCACCGGGGAGCTGTTTTTT

v_call: TRBV6-1
d_call: NA
clone_size: NA
j_call: TRBJ1-1
cdr3_aa: CASTFGETEAFF
cdr3_nt: TGTGCCAGCACCTTCGGAGAGACTGAAGCTTTCTTT

v_call: TRBV5-8
d_call: NA
clone_size: NA
j_call: TRBJ1-2
cdr3_aa: CASSFTREFIYGYTF
cdr3_nt: TGTGCCAGCAGCTTTACGCGGGAATTTATTTATGGCTACACCTTC

v_call: TRBV2
d_call: TRBD1
clone_size: few
j_call: TRBJ1-1
cdr3_aa: CASRPTGGSEAFF
cdr3_nt: TGTGCCAGCAGACCGACAGGGGGGTCTGAAGCTTTCTTT

v_call: TRBV4-1
d_call: TRBD1
clone_size: NA
j_call: TRBJ1-2
cdr3_aa: CASSQVGQGRYGYTF
cdr3_nt: TGCGCCAGCAGCCAAGTAGGACAGGGACGATATGGCTACACCTTC

v_call: TRBV27
d_call: NA
clone_size: NA
j_call: TRBJ2-7
cdr3_aa: CASSLTWGTGYEQYF
cdr3_nt: TGTGCCAGCAGCCTCACTTGGGGTACGGGCTACGAGCAGTACTTC

v_call: TRBV11-3
d_call: NA
clone_size: NA
j_call: TRBJ2-3
cdr3_aa: CASSLDINTQYF
cdr3_nt: TGTGCCAGCAGCTTAGATATAAATACGCAGTATTTT

v_call: TRBV19
d_call: NA
clone_size: few
j_call: TRBJ1-2
cdr3_aa: CASSIERAGYTF
cdr3_nt: TGTGCCAGTAGTATCGAAAGGGCTGGCTACACCTTC

v_call: TRBV7-9
d_call: NA
clone_size: NA
j_call: TRBJ2-3
cdr3_aa: CASSLQGTDTQYF
cdr3_nt: TGTGCCAGCAGCTTACAGGGCACAGATACGCAGTATTTT

v_call: TRBV19
d_call: NA
clone_size: once
j_call: TRBJ1-5
cdr3_aa: CASSRQGINQPQHF
cdr3_nt: TGTGCCAGTAGCCGGCAGGGGATCAATCAGCCCCAGCATTTT

v_call: TRBV4-2
d_call: NA
clone_size: NA
j_call: TRBJ2-7
cdr3_aa: CASSQDNRYEQYF
cdr3_nt: TGTGCCAGCAGCCAAGATAACAGGTACGAGCAGTACTTC

v_call: TRBV6-6
d_call: NA
clone_size: NA
j_call: TRBJ1-1
cdr3_aa: CASVGLVGTEAFF
cdr3_nt: TGTGCCAGCGTTGGGCTCGTGGGCACTGAAGCTTTCTTT

v_call: TRBV6-1
d_call: TRBD2
clone_size: NA
j_call: TRBJ2-3
cdr3_aa: CASSLGLAGDTQYF
cdr3_nt: TGTGCCAGCAGTTTGGGACTAGCAGGAGATACGCAGTATTTT

v_call: TRBV6-1
d_call: TRBD2
clone_size: NA
j_call: TRBJ2-4
cdr3_aa: CASSADEREARISAKNIQYF
cdr3_nt: TGTGCCAGCAGTGCAGACGAGCGGGAGGCCCGTATCTCAGCCAAAAACATTCAGTACTTC

v_call: TRBV5-4
d_call: TRBD2
clone_size: NA
j_call: TRBJ2-7
cdr3_aa: CASSMPGLERNEQYF
cdr3_nt: TGTGCCAGCAGCATGCCGGGACTAGAAAGAAACGAGCAGTACTTC

v_call: TRBV5-4
d_call: NA
clone_size: NA
j_call: TRBJ2-5
cdr3_aa: CASSLVGGETQYF
cdr3_nt: TGTGCCAGCAGCTTGGTTGGAGGAGAGACCCAGTACTTC

v_call: TRBV7-3
d_call: NA
clone_size: NA
j_call: TRBJ1-2
cdr3_aa: CASSLTLAGGGYTF
cdr3_nt: TGTGCCAGCAGCTTAACGTTAGCTGGGGGCGGCTACACCTTC

v_call: TRBV27
d_call: NA
clone_size: NA
j_call: TRBJ1-1
cdr3_aa: CASRKIQGYTEAFF
cdr3_nt: TGTGCCAGCAGGAAAATTCAGGGGTACACTGAAGCTTTCTTT

v_call: TRBV2
d_call: NA
clone_size: NA
j_call: TRBJ1-3
cdr3_aa: CASSPLDSSGNTIYF
cdr3_nt: TGTGCCAGCAGTCCCTTGGACAGCTCTGGAAACACCATATATTTT

v_call: TRBV4-2
d_call: TRBD2
clone_size: NA
j_call: TRBJ2-5
cdr3_aa: CASSQDYSGGRTQYF
cdr3_nt: TGTGCCAGCAGCCAAGATTATTCGGGAGGGCGGACCCAGTACTTC

v_call: TRBV6-1
d_call: TRBD1
clone_size: NA
j_call: TRBJ1-1
cdr3_aa: CASRDTGGLTEAFF
cdr3_nt: TGTGCCAGCAGGGATACAGGGGGCCTCACTGAAGCTTTCTTT

v_call: TRBV5-1
d_call: TRBD2
clone_size: NA
j_call: TRBJ2-7
cdr3_aa: CASSSGLAGSYEQYF
cdr3_nt: TGCGCCAGCAGCTCTGGACTAGCGGGATCCTACGAGCAGTACTTC

v_call: TRBV30
d_call: TRBD1
clone_size: NA
j_call: TRBJ1-2
cdr3_aa: CAWSPGQGMGGYTF
cdr3_nt: TGTGCCTGGAGTCCGGGACAGGGAATGGGGGGCTACACCTTC

v_call: TRBV6-1
d_call: TRBD1
clone_size: NA
j_call: TRBJ2-1
cdr3_aa: CASRAGGADNEQFF
cdr3_nt: TGTGCCAGCAGAGCAGGGGGCGCGGACAATGAGCAGTTCTTC

v_call: TRBV2
d_call: NA
clone_size: NA
j_call: TRBJ2-2
cdr3_aa: CASSREAGELFF
cdr3_nt: TGTGCCAGCAGCAGGGAGGCCGGGGAGCTGTTTTTT

v_call: TRBV28
d_call: TRBD1
clone_size: NA
j_call: TRBJ2-5
cdr3_aa: CASRQGKETQYF
cdr3_nt: TGTGCCAGCCGACAGGGAAAAGAGACCCAGTACTTC

v_call: TRBV12-5
d_call: NA
clone_size: NA
j_call: TRBJ2-7
cdr3_aa: CASASGLGEQYF
cdr3_nt: TGTGCTAGTGCGTCGGGGTTGGGCGAGCAGTACTTC

v_call: TRBV29-1
d_call: TRBD1
clone_size: NA
j_call: TRBJ1-2
cdr3_aa: CSVELPGQVYGYTF
cdr3_nt: TGCAGCGTTGAACTCCCGGGACAGGTCTATGGCTACACCTTC

v_call: TRBV9
d_call: NA
clone_size: NA
j_call: TRBJ1-1
cdr3_aa: CASSVIGGEAFF
cdr3_nt: TGTGCCAGCAGCGTGATAGGGGGGGAAGCTTTCTTT

v_call: TRBV7-2
d_call: NA
clone_size: NA
j_call: TRBJ2-7
cdr3_aa: CASSLDGGMSYEQYF
cdr3_nt: TGTGCCAGCAGCTTAGATGGGGGAATGTCCTACGAGCAGTACTTC

v_call: TRBV5-6
d_call: TRBD1
clone_size: once
j_call: TRBJ2-7
cdr3_aa: CASSVRDRHYEQYF
cdr3_nt: TGTGCCAGCAGCGTCCGGGACAGGCATTACGAGCAGTACTTC

v_call: TRBV5-1
d_call: NA
clone_size: NA
j_call: TRBJ2-6
cdr3_aa: CASSPAGQSSGANVLTF
cdr3_nt: TGCGCCAGCAGCCCGGCGGGACAGAGCTCTGGGGCCAACGTCCTGACTTTC

v_call: TRBV7-8
d_call: TRBD1
clone_size: once
j_call: TRBJ1-5
cdr3_aa: CASSLARGQGGQPQHF
cdr3_nt: TGTGCCAGCAGCCTGGCCCGGGGACAGGGAGGTCAGCCCCAGCATTTT

v_call: TRBV29-1
d_call: NA
clone_size: NA
j_call: TRBJ1-1
cdr3_aa: CSVEMGQGISAEAFF
cdr3_nt: TGCAGCGTTGAAATGGGTCAGGGGATAAGTGCTGAAGCTTTCTTT

v_call: TRBV28
d_call: NA
clone_size: NA
j_call: TRBJ2-1
cdr3_aa: CASTPGNEQFF
cdr3_nt: TGTGCCAGCACCCCGGGGAATGAGCAGTTCTTC

v_call: TRBV11-2
d_call: NA
clone_size: NA
j_call: TRBJ2-1
cdr3_aa: CASSFGTSYNEQFF
cdr3_nt: TGTGCCAGCAGCTTCGGGACTTCTTACAATGAGCAGTTCTTC

v_call: TRBV18
d_call: TRBD2
clone_size: NA
j_call: TRBJ2-2
cdr3_aa: CASSLRGLAVLNTGELFF
cdr3_nt: TGTGCCAGCTCCCTCCGTGGACTAGCGGTTCTTAACACCGGGGAGCTGTTTTTT

v_call: TRBV7-3
d_call: TRBD2
clone_size: NA
j_call: TRBJ2-7
cdr3_aa: CASSLVRGGLAHEQYF
cdr3_nt: TGTGCCAGCAGCTTAGTTAGGGGGGGACTAGCACACGAGCAGTACTTC

v_call: TRBV2
d_call: TRBD1
clone_size: NA
j_call: TRBJ1-4
cdr3_aa: CASTQRNTGGKEKLFF
cdr3_nt: TGTGCCAGCACTCAAAGGAATACAGGGGGCAAAGAAAAACTGTTTTTT

v_call: TRBV5-1
d_call: NA
clone_size: few
j_call: TRBJ2-2
cdr3_aa: CASSPQAASTGELFF
cdr3_nt: TGCGCCAGCAGCCCTCAGGCAGCCTCGACCGGGGAGCTGTTTTTT

v_call: TRBV11-2
d_call: NA
clone_size: NA
j_call: TRBJ1-1
cdr3_aa: CASSSYSLLRGWGTEAFF
cdr3_nt: TGTGCCAGCAGCTCCTATTCGTTGCTTAGGGGCTGGGGCACTGAAGCTTTCTTT